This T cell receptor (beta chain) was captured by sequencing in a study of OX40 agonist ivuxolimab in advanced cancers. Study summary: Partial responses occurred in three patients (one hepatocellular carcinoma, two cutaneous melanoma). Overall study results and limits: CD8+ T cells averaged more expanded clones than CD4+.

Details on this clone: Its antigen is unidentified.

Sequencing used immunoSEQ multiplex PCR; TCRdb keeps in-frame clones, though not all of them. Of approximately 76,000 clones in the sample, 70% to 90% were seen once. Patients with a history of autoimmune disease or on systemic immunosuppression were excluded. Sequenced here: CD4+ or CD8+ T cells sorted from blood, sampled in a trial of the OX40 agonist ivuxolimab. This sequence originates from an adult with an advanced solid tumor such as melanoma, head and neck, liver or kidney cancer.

This CDR3 is CASSTKTGWAVGQFF. The CDR3 bases are TGTGCCAGCAGCACAAAAACAGGGTGGGCAGTGGGGCAGTTCTTC. This sequence joins TRBV11-1 and TRBJ2-1; tentative D call: TRBD1 (6 bases). There are 15 residues in the CDR3. Germline CDR1 is SGHAT and CDR2 is FQDESV (reference sequence). V was cut by 5 bases and J by 12 bases, with 23 bases left in between.